This T cell receptor beta chain was found in a study of T cell changes during pregnancy in multiple sclerosis. V lost 5 bases and J lost 8, with 12 bases in between. Germline CDR1 and CDR2: SEHNR and FQNEAQ (reference sequence). CDR3 size: 13 residues. This clone was observed a handful of times. Method: immunoSEQ multiplex PCR; TCRdb's copy keeps in-frame clones and lacks some. The sample has roughly 93,000 clones, 85% to 95% seen once. This clonotype originated in a female donor with multiple sclerosis, enrolled in a pregnancy study. The rearrangement links TRBV7-9 to TRBJ1-4; D uncertain. The starting material was peripheral blood, obtained after pregnancy. The chain's CDR3 is CASSPEEVEKLFF. The CDR3, as DNA: TGTGCCAGCAGCCCTGAGGAGGTGGAAAAACTGTTTTTT.